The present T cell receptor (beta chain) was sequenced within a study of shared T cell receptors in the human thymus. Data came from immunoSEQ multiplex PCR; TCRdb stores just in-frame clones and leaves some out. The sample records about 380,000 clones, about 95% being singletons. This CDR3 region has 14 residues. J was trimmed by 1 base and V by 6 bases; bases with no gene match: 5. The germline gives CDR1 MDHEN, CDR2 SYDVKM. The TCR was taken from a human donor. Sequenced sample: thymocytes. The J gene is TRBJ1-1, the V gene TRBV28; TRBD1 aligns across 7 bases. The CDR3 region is CASRNRGGNTEAFF. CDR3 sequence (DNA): TGTGCCAGCAGGAACAGGGGTGGGAACACTGAAGCTTTCTTT.